The clone carrying this TCR beta chain was seen repeatedly, ten times or more. Its antigen is unidentified. The time point is: pre-sensitization, week 0. The treatment: therapeutic diphenylcyclopropenone sensitization with weekly scalp DPC. V lost 6 bases, J lost 3 bases, and 11 bases stayed unmatched. CDR3 length equals 15 residues. Per the germline V gene, CDR1 is SQVTM and CDR2 is ANQGSEA. In TCRdb, the RACE reads were re-called with MiXCR into one record per CDR3 protein. The profile shows about 90,000 distinct CDR3 sequences, 8.5% of them singletons. This record belongs to a study of human T cells and chemical hapten exposure. Study-level background: Researchers reported sensitizing a roughly 2 cm by roughly 2 cm upper inner arm skin site with 2% DPC. From small differences in pooled library volume came most of the variation in per-sample TCR yields.

Study-level findings and limits: As the donors had alopecia, their immune response may differ from healthy people's.

This clonotype originated in a man aged 35 to 55 with alopecia areata. Some clones in this sample may be carry-over from other donors' samples. The sample was whole blood, taken in connection with sensitization to the hapten diphenylcyclopropenone (DPC). This chain joins TRBV29-1 and TRBJ1-1, with 9 bases aligning to TRBD1. As DNA, the CDR3 is TGCAGCGTCACAGGGGGCTTACTCTTGGACACTGAAGCTTTCTTT. This codes for CSVTGGLLLDTEAFF.